This T cell receptor (beta chain) emerged from a study of blood T cells in healthy people across ages. Study-wide findings and caveats: Per million T cells, TCR beta diversity dropped about linearly as age rose. Versus aged donors, long-lived donors had higher diversity and more naive CD4+ cells. Nothing was known about donor CMV status, and this possibly confounded expanded clonotype changes.

Points on this clonotype: Its antigen remains unknown.

Then a second PCR, running about 6 to 12 cycles, was carried out with a sample-barcoded 5' primer and a J-beta primer mix. TCRdb ran MiXCR on the 5' RACE reads and lists one entry per CDR3 protein. The sample lists some 1.8 million distinct CDR3 sequences; approximately 40% were seen once. The amount of total RNA extracted per sample was at least 6 micrograms. The sequence was collected from a human donor in good health. Sequenced material: blood.

The CDR3 coding sequence is TGTGCCAGCAGTTCAAACCCCAGGGGGCCGGGGAGCAATCAGCCCCAGCATTTT. Translating gives CASSSNPRGPGSNQPQHF. The rearrangement links TRBV6-2 or TRBV6-3 to TRBJ1-5, with 8 bases that match TRBD1. The CDR3 sequence is 18 residues long. J was trimmed by 1 base and V by 4 bases; bases with no gene match: 12. CDR1 and CDR2 (germline): MNHEY, SVGEGT.